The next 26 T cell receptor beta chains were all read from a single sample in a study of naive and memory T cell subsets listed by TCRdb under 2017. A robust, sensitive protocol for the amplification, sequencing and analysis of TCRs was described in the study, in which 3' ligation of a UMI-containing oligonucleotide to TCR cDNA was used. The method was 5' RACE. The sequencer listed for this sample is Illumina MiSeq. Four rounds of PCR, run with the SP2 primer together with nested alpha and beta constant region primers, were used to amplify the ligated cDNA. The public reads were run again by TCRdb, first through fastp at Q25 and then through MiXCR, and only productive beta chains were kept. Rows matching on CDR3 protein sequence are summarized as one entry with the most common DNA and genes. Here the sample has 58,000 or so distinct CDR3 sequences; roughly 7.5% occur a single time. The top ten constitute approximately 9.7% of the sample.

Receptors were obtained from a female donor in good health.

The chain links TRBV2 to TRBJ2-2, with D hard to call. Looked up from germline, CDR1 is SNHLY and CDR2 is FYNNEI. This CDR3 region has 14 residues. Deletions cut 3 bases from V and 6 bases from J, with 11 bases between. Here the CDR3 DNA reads TGTGCCAGCAGTGATACGCAGGTCGCCGGGGAGCTGTTTTTT. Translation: CASSDTQVAGELFF.

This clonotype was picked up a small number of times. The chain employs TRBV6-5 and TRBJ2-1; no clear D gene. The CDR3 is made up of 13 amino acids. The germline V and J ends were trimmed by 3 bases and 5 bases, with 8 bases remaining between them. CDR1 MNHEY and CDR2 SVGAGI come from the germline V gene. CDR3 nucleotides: TGTGCCAGCAGTTATCGGACCGACAATGAGCAGTTCTTC. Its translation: CASSYRTDNEQFF.

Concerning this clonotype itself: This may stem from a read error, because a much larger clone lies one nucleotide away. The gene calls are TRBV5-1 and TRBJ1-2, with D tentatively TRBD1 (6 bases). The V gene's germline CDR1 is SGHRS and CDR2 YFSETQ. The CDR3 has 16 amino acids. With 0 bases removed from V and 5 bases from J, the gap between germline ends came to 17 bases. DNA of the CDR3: TGCGCCAGCAGCTTGGTGGCCGGACAGAACGCATATGGCTACACCTTC. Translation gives CASSLVAGQNAYGYTF.

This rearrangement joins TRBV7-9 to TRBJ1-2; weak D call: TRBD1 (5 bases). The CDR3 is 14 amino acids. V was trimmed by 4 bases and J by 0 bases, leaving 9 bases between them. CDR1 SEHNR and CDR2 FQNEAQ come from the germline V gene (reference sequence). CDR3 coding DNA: TGTGCCAGCAGCTATACGACAGCTAACTATGGCTACACCTTC. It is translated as CASSYTTANYGYTF.

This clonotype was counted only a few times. The CDR3 sequence is CASSPGQGPSYEQYF. In nucleotides, the CDR3 is TGCGCCAGCAGCCCGGGACAGGGACCCTCCTACGAGCAGTACTTC. The chain uses TRBV4-1 and TRBJ2-7; 9 bases map to TRBD1. V trimming: 4 bases; J trimming: 0 bases; junction bases outside the gene matches: 4. The CDR3 loop spans 15 amino acids. CDR1 is MGHRA and CDR2 is YSYEKL in the germline V gene.

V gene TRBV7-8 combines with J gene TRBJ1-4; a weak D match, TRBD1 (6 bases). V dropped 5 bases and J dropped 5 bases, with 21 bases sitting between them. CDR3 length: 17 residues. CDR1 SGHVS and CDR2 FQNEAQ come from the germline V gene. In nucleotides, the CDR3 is TGTGCCAGCAGCCGCCAGGGGAGCCAGCGCCTGAATGAAAAACTGTTTTTT. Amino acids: CASSRQGSQRLNEKLFF.

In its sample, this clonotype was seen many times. CDR3 sequence reads: CASILGETKAFF. The CDR3 DNA reads TGTGCCAGCATCTTGGGAGAAACGAAGGCTTTCTTT. The chain recombines TRBV28 with TRBJ1-1; D is ambiguous. The CDR3 contains 12 residues. The germline V gene has CDR1 MDHEN and CDR2 SYDVKM. V shed 7 bases and J shed 11 bases, with 17 bases lying between them.

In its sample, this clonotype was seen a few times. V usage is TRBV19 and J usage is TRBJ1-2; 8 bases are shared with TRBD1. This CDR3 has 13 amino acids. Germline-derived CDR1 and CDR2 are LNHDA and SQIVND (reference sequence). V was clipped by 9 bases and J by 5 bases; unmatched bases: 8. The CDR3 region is CASREDRVYGYTF. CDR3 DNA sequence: TGTGCCAGCCGGGAGGACAGGGTATATGGCTACACCTTC.

CDR3 sequence reads: CASSYMGRGDTGELFF. Written as DNA, the CDR3 is TGTGCCAGCAGTTATATGGGCAGGGGGGACACCGGGGAGCTGTTTTTT. This chain joins TRBV27 and TRBJ2-2, with D perhaps matching TRBD1 (7 bases). Germline values: CDR1 MNHEY, CDR2 SMNVEV (reference sequence). The V and J ends lost 4 bases and 3 bases respectively, with 15 bases between them. The CDR3 loop spans 16 amino acids.

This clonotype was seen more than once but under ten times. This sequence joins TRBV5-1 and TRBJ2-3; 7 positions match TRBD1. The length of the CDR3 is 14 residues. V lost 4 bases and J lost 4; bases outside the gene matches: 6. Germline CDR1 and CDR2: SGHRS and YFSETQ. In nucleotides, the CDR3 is TGCGCCAGCAGCGGGTCGACAGGGCCAGATACGCAGTATTTT. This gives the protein CASSGSTGPDTQYF.

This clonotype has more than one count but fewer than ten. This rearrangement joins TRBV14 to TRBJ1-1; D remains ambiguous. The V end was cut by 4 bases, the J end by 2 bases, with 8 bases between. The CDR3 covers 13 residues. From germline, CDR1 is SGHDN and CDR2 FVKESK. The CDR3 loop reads CASSRSANTEAFF. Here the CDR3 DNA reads TGTGCCAGCAGCCGATCGGCAAACACTGAAGCTTTCTTT.

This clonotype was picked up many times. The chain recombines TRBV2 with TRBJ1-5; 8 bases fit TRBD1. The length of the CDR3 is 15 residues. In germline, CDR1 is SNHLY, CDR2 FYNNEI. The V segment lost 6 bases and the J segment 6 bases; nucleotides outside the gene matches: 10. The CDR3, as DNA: TGTGCCAGCAGACGGACAGGGAGCGGGTTTCAGCCCCAGCATTTT. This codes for CASRRTGSGFQPQHF.

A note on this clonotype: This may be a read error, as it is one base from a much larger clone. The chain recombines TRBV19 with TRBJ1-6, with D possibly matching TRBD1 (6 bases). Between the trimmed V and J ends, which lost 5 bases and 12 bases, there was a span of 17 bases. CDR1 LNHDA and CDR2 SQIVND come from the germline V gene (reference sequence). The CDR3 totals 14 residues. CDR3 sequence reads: CASSPDSVYLPLHF. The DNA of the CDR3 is TGTGCCAGTAGTCCGGACAGCGTTTATTTACCCCTCCACTTT. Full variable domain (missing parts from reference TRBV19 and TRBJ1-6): DGGITQSPKYLFRKEGQNVTLSCEQNLNHDAMYWYRQDPGQGLRLIYYSQIVNDFQKGDIAEGYSVSREKKESFPLTVTSAQKNPTAFYLCASSPDSVYLPLHFGNGTRLTVT.

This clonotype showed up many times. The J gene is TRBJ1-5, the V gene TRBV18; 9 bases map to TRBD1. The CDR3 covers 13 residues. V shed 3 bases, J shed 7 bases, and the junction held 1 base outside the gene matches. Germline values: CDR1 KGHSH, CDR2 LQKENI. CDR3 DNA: TGTGCCAGCTCACCTGACAGGGGGCAGCCCCAGCATTTT. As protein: CASSPDRGQPQHF.

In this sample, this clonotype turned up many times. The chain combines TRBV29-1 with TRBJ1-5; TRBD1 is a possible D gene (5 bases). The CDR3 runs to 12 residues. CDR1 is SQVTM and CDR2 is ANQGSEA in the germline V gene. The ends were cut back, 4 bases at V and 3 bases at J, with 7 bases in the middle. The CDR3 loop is CSVAGPNQPQHF. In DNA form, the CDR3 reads TGCAGCGTTGCGGGGCCCAATCAGCCCCAGCATTTT.

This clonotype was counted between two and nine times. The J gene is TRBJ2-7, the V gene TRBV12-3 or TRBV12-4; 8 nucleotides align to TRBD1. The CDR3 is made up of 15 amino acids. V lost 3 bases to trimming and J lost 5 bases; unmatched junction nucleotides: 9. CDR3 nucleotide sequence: TGTGCCAGCAGTTTTAGGCGGACAGGGAACGACGAGCAGTACTTC. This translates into CASSFRRTGNDEQYF.

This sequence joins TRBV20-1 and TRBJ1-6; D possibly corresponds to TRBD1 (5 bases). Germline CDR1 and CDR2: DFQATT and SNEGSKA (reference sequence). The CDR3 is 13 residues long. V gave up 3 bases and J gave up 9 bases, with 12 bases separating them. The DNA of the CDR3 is TGCAGTGCTAGGGAAAGGGGTGGTTCACCCCTCCACTTT. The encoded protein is CSARERGGSPLHF.

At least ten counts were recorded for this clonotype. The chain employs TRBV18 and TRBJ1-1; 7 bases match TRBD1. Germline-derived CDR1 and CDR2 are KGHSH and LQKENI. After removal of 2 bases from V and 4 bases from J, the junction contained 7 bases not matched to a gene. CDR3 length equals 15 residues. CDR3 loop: CASSPWGDSGTEAFF. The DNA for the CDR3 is TGTGCCAGCTCACCATGGGGGGACAGTGGCACTGAAGCTTTCTTT.

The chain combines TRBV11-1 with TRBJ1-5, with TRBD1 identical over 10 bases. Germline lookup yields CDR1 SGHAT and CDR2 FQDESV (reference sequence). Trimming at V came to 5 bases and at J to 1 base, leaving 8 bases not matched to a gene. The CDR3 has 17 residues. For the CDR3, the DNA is TGTGCCAGCAGCCCCCGGGACAGGGGTAGGAGCAATCAGCCCCAGCATTTT. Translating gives CASSPRDRGRSNQPQHF.

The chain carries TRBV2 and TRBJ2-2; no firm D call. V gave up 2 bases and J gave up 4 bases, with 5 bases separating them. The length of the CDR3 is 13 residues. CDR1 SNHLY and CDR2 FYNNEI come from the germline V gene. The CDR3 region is CASSEIGTGELFF. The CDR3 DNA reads TGTGCCAGCAGTGAAATCGGCACCGGGGAGCTGTTTTTT.

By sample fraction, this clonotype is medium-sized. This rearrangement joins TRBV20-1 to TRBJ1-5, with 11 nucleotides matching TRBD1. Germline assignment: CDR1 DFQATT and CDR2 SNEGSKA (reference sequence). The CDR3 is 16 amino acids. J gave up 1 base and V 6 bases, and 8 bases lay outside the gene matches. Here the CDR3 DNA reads TGCAGTGCGTGGGACAGGGGGTTGGTGAGCAATCAGCCCCAGCATTTT. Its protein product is CSAWDRGLVSNQPQHF.

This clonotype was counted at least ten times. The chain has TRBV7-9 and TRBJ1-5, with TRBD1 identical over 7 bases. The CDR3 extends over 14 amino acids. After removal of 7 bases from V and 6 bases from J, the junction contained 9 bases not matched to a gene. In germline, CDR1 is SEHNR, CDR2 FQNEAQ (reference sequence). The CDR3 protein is CASTSGTDAQPQHF. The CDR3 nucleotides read TGTGCCAGCACTTCCGGGACAGACGCTCAGCCCCAGCATTTT.

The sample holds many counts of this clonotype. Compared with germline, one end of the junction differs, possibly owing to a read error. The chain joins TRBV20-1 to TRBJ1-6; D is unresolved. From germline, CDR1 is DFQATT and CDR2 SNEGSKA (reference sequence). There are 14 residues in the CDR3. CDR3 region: CSARVGSYNSPLHF. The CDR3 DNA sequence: TGCAGTGCCAGAGTGGGGTCCTATAATTCACCCCTCCACTTT.

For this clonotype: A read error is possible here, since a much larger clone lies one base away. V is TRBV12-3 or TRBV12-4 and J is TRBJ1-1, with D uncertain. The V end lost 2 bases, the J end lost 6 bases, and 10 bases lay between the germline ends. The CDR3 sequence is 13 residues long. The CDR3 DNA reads TGTGCCAGCAGTTTAACTCTATGCCCTGAAGCTTTCTTT. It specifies CASSLTLCPEAFF.

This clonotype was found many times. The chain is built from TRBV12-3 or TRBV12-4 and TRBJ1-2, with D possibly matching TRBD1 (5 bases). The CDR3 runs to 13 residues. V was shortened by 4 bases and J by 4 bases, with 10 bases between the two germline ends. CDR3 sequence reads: CASSSGTFYGYTF. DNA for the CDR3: TGTGCCAGCAGTTCCGGGACTTTCTATGGCTACACCTTC.

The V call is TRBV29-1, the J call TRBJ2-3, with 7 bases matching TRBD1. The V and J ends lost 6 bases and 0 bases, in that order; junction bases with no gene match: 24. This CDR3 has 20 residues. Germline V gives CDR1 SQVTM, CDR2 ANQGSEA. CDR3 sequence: CSVGGFKWDSHQPSTDTQYF. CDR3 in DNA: TGCAGCGTCGGAGGCTTCAAATGGGACAGCCATCAACCTAGCACAGATACGCAGTATTTT.